This T cell receptor beta chain was observed in a study of PD-1 blockade in classical Hodgkin lymphoma. The overall study: Patients received nivolumab 3 mg/kg intravenously every 2 weeks.

The sample's time point: cycle 4 day 1 (C4D1), after 5 to 7 weeks of nivolumab. Every single patient, without exception, relapsed after autologous stem cell transplantation, and brentuximab vedotin exposure varied. Assay: immunoSEQ multiplex PCR; the TCRdb copy retains only in-frame clones and omits some. The sample shows over 60,000 clones, about 90% of them seen only once. Points on this clone: Its antigen is currently unknown.

General study results and limits: When set against healthy donors, newly diagnosed patients were reported to show lower baseline TCR diversity. It was among complete responders that baseline diversity resembled that of newly diagnosed patients. Diversity in CD4+ TCRs, unlike that measured in CD8+ TCRs, had risen significantly by C4D1.

Per germline, CDR1 MGHRA and CDR2 YSYEKL. The CDR3 loop spans 13 amino acids. The germline V and J ends were trimmed by 1 base and 10 bases, with 13 bases remaining between them. The TCR originated in a human donor with classical Hodgkin lymphoma. Sequences were derived from peripheral blood mononuclear cells (PBMCs), sampled before the fourth cycle of nivolumab. The chain has TRBV4-1 and TRBJ1-2; perhaps TRBD1 as D (5 bases). CDR3 sequence: CASSQGGRDYYTF. The CDR3 DNA reads TGCGCCAGCAGCCAAGGTGGCAGGGATTACTACACCTTC.